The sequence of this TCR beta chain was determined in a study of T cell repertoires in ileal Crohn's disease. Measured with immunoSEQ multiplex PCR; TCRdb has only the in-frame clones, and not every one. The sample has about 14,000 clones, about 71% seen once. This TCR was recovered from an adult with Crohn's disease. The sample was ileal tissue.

Here the CDR3 reads CASRDRYSGNTIYF. CDR3 nucleotide sequence: TGCGCCAGCAGGGACCGTTACTCTGGAAACACCATATATTTT. The chain links TRBV10-2 to TRBJ1-3; no reliable D call. V lost 6 bases and J 0 bases, leaving 9 bases between the germline ends. The CDR3 has 14 residues. Germline CDR1 WSHSY, CDR2 SAAADI.